One and the same sample provided the 15 T cell receptor beta chains below, sequenced in a study of blood T cell repertoires in COVID-19. Some clones are missing from TCRdb's copy, which holds only in-frame ones; the method was immunoSEQ multiplex PCR. Seen here are fewer than 150,000 clones, 70% to 90% observed once, and the top ten hold about 16%. The sequenced sample was peripheral blood. The receptors come from a woman aged 50 to 60 who had recovered from COVID-19.

This chain connects TRBV7-2 to TRBJ1-6; TRBD1 is a possible D gene (6 bases). CDR1 and CDR2 from the germline V gene are SGHTA and FQGNSA. The CDR3 runs 15 residues. Trimming removed 2 bases at V and 9 bases at J, with 14 bases between. The CDR3 here is CASSLTRQVVSPLHF. The CDR3 DNA is TGTGCCAGCAGCTTAACCAGACAGGTGGTTTCACCCCTCCACTTT.

This clone was found once. The rearrangement joins TRBV10-3 to TRBJ1-1, with 9 bases fitting TRBD1. This CDR3 spans 14 amino acids. In germline, CDR1 is ENHRY, CDR2 SYGVKD. J gave up 1 base and V 4 bases, and 1 base lay outside the gene matches. For the CDR3, the DNA is TGTGCCATCAGTGCGGGACAGGGGAACACTGAAGCTTTCTTT. Its protein product is CAISAGQGNTEAFF.

The chain employs TRBV7-3 and TRBJ2-7; 7 bases align to TRBD1. Trimming at V came to 4 bases and at J to 3 bases, leaving 6 bases not matched to a gene. From germline, CDR1 is SGHTA and CDR2 FQGTGA. CDR3 length equals 14 residues. This chain's CDR3 is CASSSGQAHYEQYF. CDR3 coding DNA: TGTGCCAGCAGCTCAGGACAGGCACACTACGAGCAGTACTTC.

This clone was observed once. The rearrangement links TRBV28 to TRBJ2-5, with D uncertain. CDR1 and CDR2 (germline): MDHEN, SYDVKM. There are 13 residues in the CDR3. The V gene lost 0 bases and the J gene lost 3 bases, with 5 bases spanning the gap. CDR3 amino acids: CASSLWSEETQYF. In DNA form, the CDR3 reads TGTGCCAGCAGTTTATGGTCCGAAGAGACCCAGTACTTC.

The chain has TRBV9 and TRBJ2-7; no reliable D call. V dropped 0 bases and J dropped 3 bases, with 13 bases sitting between them. The germline CDR1 and CDR2 sequences are SGDLS and YYNGEE. The CDR3 covers 15 residues. CDR3: CASSVGAGASYEQYF. Here the CDR3 DNA reads TGTGCCAGCAGCGTAGGAGCCGGAGCTAGCTACGAGCAGTACTTC.

V is TRBV7-9 and J is TRBJ2-3, with a weak D call TRBD1 (6 bases). The germline V and J ends were trimmed by 7 bases and 2 bases, with 16 bases remaining between them. The CDR3 is made up of 15 amino acids. Germline lookup yields CDR1 SEHNR and CDR2 FQNEAQ (reference sequence). As DNA, the CDR3 is TGTGCCAGCACCCCCCCGACAGGCAACACAGATACGCAGTATTTT. Translating it yields CASTPPTGNTDTQYF.

The gene calls are TRBV18 and TRBJ1-5; D possibly corresponds to TRBD1 (6 bases). The CDR3 totals 16 residues. V was pared by 3 bases and J by 3 bases, with 15 bases between. Per the germline V gene, CDR1 is KGHSH and CDR2 is LQKENI. The DNA of the CDR3 is TGTGCCAGCTCACCCCCTGGGGGCCTTGACAATCAGCCCCAGCATTTT. Translating it yields CASSPPGGLDNQPQHF.

CDR3 DNA: TGTGCCAGTAACCCCAGGGGTTCGCATCAGCCCCAGCATTTT. It encodes CASNPRGSHQPQHF. This chain uses TRBV19 with TRBJ1-5; D is perhaps TRBD1 (6 bases). Germline CDR1 LNHDA, CDR2 SQIVND (reference sequence). This CDR3 has 14 residues. V lost 7 bases and J 5 bases, leaving 15 bases between the germline ends.

The chain joins TRBV5-5 to TRBJ2-7; TRBD1 might be the D (5 bases). Germline V gene sequence: CDR1 SGHKS, CDR2 YYEKEE (reference sequence). This CDR3 contains 12 residues. CDR3 nucleotide sequence: TGTGCGACGAGCCCAGGGTCCGTCGAGCAGTACTTC. It translates to CATSPGSVEQYF.

The chain is built from TRBV30 and TRBJ2-7, with D tentatively TRBD2 (5 bases). Germline V gene data show CDR1 as GTSNPN and CDR2 as SVGIG (reference sequence). Between the trimmed V and J ends, which lost 3 bases and 0 bases, there was a span of 21 bases. This CDR3 region has 17 residues. CDR3 DNA: TGTGCCTGGAGAGCTGCCCTCGGGGAGACGTCCTCCTACGAGCAGTACTTC. This codes for CAWRAALGETSSYEQYF.

This chain uses TRBV19 with TRBJ2-1; 8 bases match TRBD2. The CDR3 runs to 15 residues. Trimming cost V 3 bases and J 4 bases; bases outside gene matches: 5. Germline V gives CDR1 LNHDA, CDR2 SQIVND (reference sequence). CDR3 amino acids: CASSILAGIYNEQFF. CDR3 nucleotide sequence: TGTGCCAGTAGTATCTTAGCGGGGATTTACAATGAGCAGTTCTTC.

The V gene is TRBV21-1, the J gene TRBJ2-7; the DNA was not used to check the table's D call, TRBD1. TRBV21-1 is noted as a pseudogene. This CDR3 region has 18 residues. CDR3 sequence: CASSKKCARAGGGYEQYF. CDR3 nucleotide sequence: TGTGCCAGCAGCAAAAAATGCGCGAGGGCAGGGGGCGGCTACGAGCAGTACTTC.

The CDR3 nucleotides read TGTGCCAGCAGCTTAGAGACAGGGGAAGGGACAGATACGCAGTATTTT. Translation: CASSLETGEGTDTQYF. This rearrangement joins TRBV7-8 to TRBJ2-3, with TRBD1 matching over 8 bases. The CDR3 totals 16 residues. V lost 1 base and J lost 3; bases outside the gene matches: 6. CDR1 and CDR2 from the germline V gene are SGHVS and FQNEAQ.

This chain joins TRBV4-1 and TRBJ2-3, with D tentatively TRBD2 (5 bases). V was pared by 8 bases and J by 1 base, with 16 bases between. CDR1 is MGHRA, CDR2 YSYEKL, per germline. This CDR3 is built from 15 residues. CDR3 loop: CASGLEGGRTDTQYF. The DNA for the CDR3 is TGCGCCAGCGGCTTAGAGGGCGGACGCACAGATACGCAGTATTTT.

This clone was recorded a few times. The CDR3 loop reads CASSLGVNQPQHF. DNA for the CDR3: TGTGCCAGCAGCTTAGGCGTCAATCAGCCCCAGCATTTT. The V gene is TRBV13, the J gene TRBJ1-5; D ambiguous. This CDR3 is 13 amino acids long. Trimming left V 0 bases short and J 3 bases short, with 3 bases between. Germline assignment: CDR1 PRHDT and CDR2 FYEKMQ (reference sequence).